This entry lists 15 T cell receptor beta chains sequenced from one sample in a study of T cell changes during pregnancy in multiple sclerosis. Clones were read by immunoSEQ multiplex PCR, and TCRdb kept only the in-frame ones, dropping some. The sample comprises approximately 60,000 clones, roughly 90% of which are singletons, and 2.3% rests with the top ten. This sample comprised peripheral blood, obtained in the first trimester of pregnancy. The receptor source for this set is a female donor with multiple sclerosis, enrolled in a pregnancy study.

The J gene is TRBJ2-5, the V gene TRBV5-1, with 11 bases lining up with TRBD1. With 2 bases clipped from V and 5 bases from J, the junction kept 5 bases outside the gene matches. CDR1 is SGHRS, CDR2 YFSETQ, per germline. The CDR3 extends over 15 amino acids. CDR3 bases: TGCGCCAGCAGCTTCGGACAGGGGGCTGAGGAGACCCAGTACTTC. Translation gives CASSFGQGAEETQYF.

The sample holds a few counts of this clone. The J gene is TRBJ2-5, the V gene TRBV9, with TRBD2 matching over 10 bases. V shed 0 bases, J shed 2 bases, and the junction held 7 bases outside the gene matches. The CDR3 covers 17 residues. CDR1 SGDLS and CDR2 YYNGEE come from the germline V gene. CDR3 bases: TGTGCCAGCAGCGTAGCTTTAGCGGGAGGTCATCAAGAGACCCAGTACTTC. Protein product: CASSVALAGGHQETQYF.

The J gene is TRBJ2-6, the V gene TRBV4-3; D is ambiguous. This CDR3 is built from 17 residues. The germline CDR1 and CDR2 sequences are LGHNA and YSLEER. The ends were cut back, 3 bases at V and 2 bases at J, with 14 bases in the middle. Written as DNA, the CDR3 is TGCGCCAGCAGCCAGCAGTTCCCGCAGGCTGGGGCCAACGTCCTGACTTTC. Its translation is CASSQQFPQAGANVLTF.

This clone came up once. The chain is built from TRBV21-1 and TRBJ2-5; TRBD2 reflects the table's D call only, with no check against the DNA. TRBV21-1 is termed a pseudogene. The CDR3 is 13 amino acids. For the CDR3, the DNA is TGTGCCAGCAGCACCCGTCGAGGAGAGACCCAGTACTTC. Protein: CASSTRRGETQYF.

The sample holds one count of this clone. The rearrangement uses TRBV7-2 and TRBJ2-3; weak D call: TRBD1 (6 bases). The CDR3 is 16 amino acids. V lost 7 bases, J lost 6 bases, and 23 bases lay in between. Germline V gene lookup returns CDR1 SGHTA and CDR2 FQGNSA. The CDR3 sequence: CASTIRGQGYFDTQYF. The CDR3 nucleotides read TGTGCCAGCACTATAAGGGGCCAGGGGTACTTCGATACGCAGTATTTT.

V usage is TRBV6-6 and J usage is TRBJ1-2; the match to TRBD1 covers 7 bases. The CDR3 runs to 15 residues. V dropped 1 base and J dropped 1; count of bases not matched to a gene: 3. Germline CDR1 and CDR2: MNHNY and SVGAGI (reference sequence). CDR3 sequence reads: CASSYLGGINYGYTF. The CDR3 coding sequence is TGTGCCAGCAGTTACTTAGGGGGCATTAACTATGGCTACACCTTC.

This rearrangement joins TRBV6-4 to TRBJ2-1; TRBD1 is a possible D gene (5 bases). The ends were cut back, 8 bases at V and 6 bases at J, with 11 bases in the middle. CDR1 and CDR2 (germline): MRHNA, SNTAGT. The CDR3 is made up of 12 amino acids. The CDR3 region is CASGNRPNEQFF. The CDR3 DNA reads as TGTGCCAGCGGGAACAGGCCCAATGAGCAGTTCTTC.

This clone appeared once. The chain uses TRBV7-9 and TRBJ2-7, with D unclear. Germline values: CDR1 SEHNR, CDR2 FQNEAQ (reference sequence). This CDR3 contains 13 residues. Trimming cost V 6 bases and J 3 bases, with 12 bases left between them. CDR3 coding DNA: TGTGCCAGCAGTCCACCCGGCGGCTACGAGCAGTACTTC. Protein sequence: CASSPPGGYEQYF.

This clone was detected once. The chain is built from TRBV6-5 and TRBJ2-1, with D possibly matching TRBD2 (6 bases). V lost 4 bases and J lost 4, with 17 bases in between. CDR1 MNHEY and CDR2 SVGAGI come from the germline V gene. The CDR3 is 16 residues long. CDR3 DNA sequence: TGTGCCAGCAGTTGGGAGGAACCGAGTCTTTACAATGAGCAGTTCTTC. Translated, it gives CASSWEEPSLYNEQFF.

V and J are TRBV4-2 and TRBJ2-3; TRBD2 matches at 10 bases. This CDR3 has 18 amino acids. The germline V gene has CDR1 LGHNA and CDR2 YNFKEQ. Germline trimming cut 0 bases from V and 3 bases from J; bases unmatched to any gene: 9. This CDR3 reads CASSQDVLAGAGTDTQYF. The CDR3 DNA follows: TGTGCCAGCAGCCAAGATGTGCTAGCGGGAGCCGGAACAGATACGCAGTATTTT.

The chain uses TRBV5-5 and TRBJ2-1, with TRBD2 matching over 8 bases. The CDR3 totals 15 residues. Per the germline V gene, CDR1 is SGHKS and CDR2 is YYEKEE (reference sequence). V dropped 0 bases and J dropped 8; count of bases not matched to a gene: 7. Here the CDR3 reads CASSLAGGEVYEQFF. The DNA for the CDR3 is TGTGCCAGCAGCTTGGCGGGAGGGGAGGTATATGAGCAGTTCTTC.

The chain employs TRBV18 and TRBJ2-5, with 9 positions matching TRBD1. The CDR3 runs 14 residues. Germline CDR1 and CDR2: KGHSH and LQKENI. V trimming: 5 bases; J trimming: 4 bases; junction bases outside the gene matches: 5. As DNA, the CDR3 is TGTGCCAGCTCAACGGGACAGGGAGGAGAGACCCAGTACTTC. Translating it yields CASSTGQGGETQYF.

CDR3 in amino acids: CASSGGDRVVVKNIQYF. CDR3 in DNA: TGTGCCAGCAGTGGAGGGGACAGGGTAGTTGTCAAAAACATTCAGTACTTC. The chain couples TRBV6-1 to TRBJ2-4, with TRBD1 matching over 9 bases. Unmatched junction bases numbered 10, after V lost 4 bases and J lost 3 bases. Germline V gene lookup returns CDR1 MNHNS and CDR2 SASEGT. The CDR3 has 17 amino acids.

The chain uses TRBV4-2 and TRBJ1-6, with D tentatively TRBD1 (5 bases). CDR3 length: 16 residues. Per germline, CDR1 LGHNA and CDR2 YNFKEQ. Trimming cost V 6 bases and J 7 bases, with 19 bases left between them. The CDR3 DNA is TGTGCCAGCAGGCGAGGAGCGGGACGGGAAAATTCACCCCTCCACTTT. Translating it yields CASRRGAGRENSPLHF.

The chain has TRBV19 and TRBJ2-7; a possible D gene is TRBD1 (6 bases). V lost 3 bases and J lost 7, with 10 bases in between. Per germline, CDR1 LNHDA and CDR2 SQIVND (reference sequence). This CDR3 has 12 amino acids. The CDR3 DNA follows: TGTGCCAGTAGTATTAAGGGGGAAGAGCAGTACTTC. Protein sequence: CASSIKGEEQYF.